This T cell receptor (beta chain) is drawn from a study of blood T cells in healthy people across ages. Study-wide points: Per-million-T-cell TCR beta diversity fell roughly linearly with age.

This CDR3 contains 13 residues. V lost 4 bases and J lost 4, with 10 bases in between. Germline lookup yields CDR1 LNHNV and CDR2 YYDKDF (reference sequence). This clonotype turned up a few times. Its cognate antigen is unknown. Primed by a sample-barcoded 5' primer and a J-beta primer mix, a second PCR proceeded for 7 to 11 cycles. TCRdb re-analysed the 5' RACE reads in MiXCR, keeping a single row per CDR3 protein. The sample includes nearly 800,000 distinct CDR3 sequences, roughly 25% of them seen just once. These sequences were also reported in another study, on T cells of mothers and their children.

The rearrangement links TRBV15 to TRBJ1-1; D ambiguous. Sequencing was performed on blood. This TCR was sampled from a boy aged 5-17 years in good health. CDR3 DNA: TGTGCCACCAGCAAGGAGGACGGCACTGAAGCTTTCTTT. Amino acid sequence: CATSKEDGTEAFF.